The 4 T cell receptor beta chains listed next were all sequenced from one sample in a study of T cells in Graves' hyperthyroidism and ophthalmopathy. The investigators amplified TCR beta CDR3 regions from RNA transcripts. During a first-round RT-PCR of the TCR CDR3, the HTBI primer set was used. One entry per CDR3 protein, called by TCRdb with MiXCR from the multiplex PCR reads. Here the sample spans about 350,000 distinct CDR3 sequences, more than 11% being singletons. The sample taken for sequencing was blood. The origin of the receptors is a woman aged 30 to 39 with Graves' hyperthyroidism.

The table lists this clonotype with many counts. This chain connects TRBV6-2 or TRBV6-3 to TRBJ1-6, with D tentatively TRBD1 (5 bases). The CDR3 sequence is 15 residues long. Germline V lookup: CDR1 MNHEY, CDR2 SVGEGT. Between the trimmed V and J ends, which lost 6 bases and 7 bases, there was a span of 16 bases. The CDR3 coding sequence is TGTGCCAGCAGGCCTGGGGGAGAAAGGAATTCACCCCTCCACTTT. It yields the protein CASRPGGERNSPLHF.

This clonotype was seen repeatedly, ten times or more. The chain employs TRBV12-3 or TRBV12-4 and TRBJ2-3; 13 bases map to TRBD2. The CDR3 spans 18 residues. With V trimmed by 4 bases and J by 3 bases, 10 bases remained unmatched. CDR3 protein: CASSSGTSGVPTTDTQYF. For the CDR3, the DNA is TGTGCCAGCAGTTCCGGGACTAGCGGGGTTCCCACAACAGATACGCAGTATTTT.

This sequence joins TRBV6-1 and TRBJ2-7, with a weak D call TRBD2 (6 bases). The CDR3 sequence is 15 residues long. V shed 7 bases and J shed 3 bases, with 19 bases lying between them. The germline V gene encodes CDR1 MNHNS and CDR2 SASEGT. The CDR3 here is CASNSETSGGYEQYF. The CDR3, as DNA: TGTGCCAGCAATTCGGAAACCTCCGGGGGCTACGAGCAGTACTTC.

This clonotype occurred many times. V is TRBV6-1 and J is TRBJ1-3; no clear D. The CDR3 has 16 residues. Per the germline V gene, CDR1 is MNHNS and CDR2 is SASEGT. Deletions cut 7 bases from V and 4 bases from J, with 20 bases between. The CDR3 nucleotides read TGTGCCAGCACCAAAGAGGTTTTGGACGGCGGAAACACCATATATTTT. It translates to CASTKEVLDGGNTIYF.